Shown below are 5 T cell receptor beta chains from a single sample sequenced in a study of read filtering for tumor transcriptome and immune sequencing. The library was built from about 370 ng RNA with molecular barcoded adaptors for alpha/delta and beta/gamma chains. TCRdb redid the calling of the reads with MiXCR, one entry per CDR3 protein. The table records about 86,000 distinct CDR3 sequences, 10% to 15% of them present only once. The sequencing sample was made of a population of CD138-negative cells sorted from bone marrow. These receptors originate from a donor at least 40 years old with multiple myeloma.

This clonotype was picked up many times. The chain recombines TRBV20-1 with TRBJ2-5, with 12 bases identical to TRBD2. With V trimmed by 6 bases and J by 2 bases, 7 bases remained unmatched. The CDR3 extends over 15 amino acids. Germline CDR1 is DFQATT and CDR2 is SNEGSKA (reference sequence). The CDR3 reads CSALRTSGAQETQYF. The CDR3, as DNA: TGCAGTGCCCTAAGGACTAGCGGGGCTCAAGAGACCCAGTACTTC.

The sample holds many counts of this clonotype. The chain carries TRBV28 and TRBJ2-1; 9 bases match TRBD1. V was clipped by 5 bases and J by 12 bases; unmatched bases: 14. Germline CDR1 and CDR2: MDHEN and SYDVKM. The CDR3 totals 15 residues. The CDR3 loop is CASSPLLPPGQGQFF. CDR3 in DNA: TGTGCCAGCAGTCCTCTCCTACCGCCGGGACAGGGGCAGTTCTTC.

This clonotype has at least ten counts. V gene TRBV18 combines with J gene TRBJ2-5; a possible D gene is TRBD2 (6 bases). V lost 2 bases, J lost 4 bases, and 11 bases lay in between. There are 14 residues in the CDR3. Germline V gene data show CDR1 as KGHSH and CDR2 as LQKENI. CDR3 protein: CASSPGAGTETQYF. Here the CDR3 DNA reads TGTGCCAGCTCACCAGGCGCGGGAACAGAGACCCAGTACTTC.

This clonotype was observed many times. This chain links TRBV7-9 with TRBJ2-5; no clear D. V dropped 0 bases and J dropped 1 base, with 12 bases sitting between them. The germline V gene has CDR1 SEHNR and CDR2 FQNEAQ (reference sequence). CDR3 length: 16 amino acids. The CDR3 region is CASSLAGLVGQETQYF. CDR3 in DNA: TGTGCCAGCAGCTTAGCTGGTCTAGTGGGCCAAGAGACCCAGTACTTC.

Many counts were recorded for this clonotype. V is TRBV12-3 or TRBV12-4 and J is TRBJ1-5; D is perhaps TRBD1 (6 bases). V was clipped by 7 bases and J by 4 bases, with 17 bases between them. The CDR3 is made up of 15 amino acids. The DNA of the CDR3 is TGTGCCAGCACCTCAGCGACAGGTGGGAATCAGCCCCAGCATTTT. Protein: CASTSATGGNQPQHF.